This TCR beta chain is from a study of shared clonotypes between healthy human individuals (dated by TCRdb to about 2020). Study-level background: The cohort comprised a couple of women and a few men aged 18 to 49 years. Between about 0.94 and 8.9 billion PBMCs per donor were obtained by leukapheresis. To estimate repertoire size and how much clonotype sharing occurs between individuals, the study deeply sequenced the blood TCR repertoires of about 5 healthy adults. For each donor, CD4 naive and CD4 memory were each given three plates, CD8 naive was given two plates, and CD8 memory was given one plate. To increase sequencing depth and limit assay-specific biases, different laboratories used diverse techniques to prepare libraries and sequence TCR repertoires. The paper as a whole reports these results and caveats: Compared with non-shared clonotypes, clonotypes shared by all four sorted-subset donors had higher generation probabilities. Pairwise subsampling indicated that sequencing depth was expected to affect the degree of clonotype sharing among donors. Naive subsets generally had larger estimated clonotype richness than memory subsets did. The small number of donors limited the genetic and exposure-history diversity represented. Across a few donors, approximately 5% of naive CD4, roughly 3.8% of naive CD8, around 2.5% of memory CD4, and 0.4% of memory CD8 clonotypes were shared. Only blood was sampled, and tissue TCR repertoires likely differ from those in blood. Incomplete sequencing was indicated by rarefaction of sorted-subset datasets, despite the large sequencing depth.

Donors were healthy HIV-negative adults with no recently reported acute infections or vaccinations. All donors were Caucasian adults living in Nashville, Tennessee, USA. CD4+ T cells were enriched by magnetic negative selection, after which naive cells were positively selected on CD45RA and the negative fraction was taken as the memory subset. Blood was collected by leukapheresis, and PBMCs were isolated by Ficoll-Histopaque density gradient centrifugation and then cryopreserved in liquid nitrogen vapor phase. Analytical flow cytometry was used to check the purity and quantity of each magnetically sorted T cell population. From each sorted fraction, genomic DNA was isolated and quantified by UV absorbance on a Nanodrop 2000c. With regard to this clone: The antigen this receptor binds is unknown. No base qualities exist here, and no much larger clone lies one base off it.

Using the deep immunoSEQ assay, TCR CDR3 regions were amplified from genomic DNA by multiplex PCR. Extracted genomic DNA from each cell subset was spread evenly across all wells of several immunoSEQ 96-well plates, with each plate serving as a replicate. For sorted subsets, approximately 190 ng genomic DNA, equal to 25,000 to 35,000 T cell genomes, was loaded into each replicate PCR. Purified libraries were measured with a Qubit 3.0 fluorometer, size-checked on a Bioanalyzer 2100, and measured again with the KAPA Library Quantification kit. Every immunoSEQ 96-well plate was sequenced on a dedicated single-read 150-cycle Illumina NextSeq 550 flow cell. Turning to the authors' computational methods: Because the immunoSEQ output included only junctional sequences and no quality scores, the filtering could not be the same as the filtering used for full-length reads. To assign V/J genes and CDR3, sequences were annotated using PyIR, a Python wrapper for IgBLAST v1.9, with IMGT germline references. Any read was removed if the V/J assignment was weak (E-value above 1e-6), the CDR3 was missing, or the read contained stop codons, out-of-frame junctions, or ambiguous translated residues. A V3J clonotype was defined by an identical inferred V gene, J gene, and CDR3 amino acid sequence. The percentage overlap between two repertoires was calculated by dividing the number of shared unique clonotypes by the size of the smaller repertoire. Three approaches were used to assess repertoire richness: RTK rarefaction, the Chao1 estimator, and Recon v2.1 estimates of unobserved clonotypes. Generation probabilities were computed with OLGA for all TCRbeta clonotypes obtained by the gDNA method from a handful of donors. TCRdb carries this immuneACCESS record with in-frame sequences only. Its versions omit some clonotypes, under half of them owing to an unresolved V gene in the studies checked, with the rest unexplained. V and J calls and clone size are copied from that table; D and trimming were computed from the DNA. The sample table holds about 1 million clones, of which 75% were seen once. Around 1.5% of the sample rests with the top ten.

CDR1 and CDR2, looked up from the germline V gene (reference sequence), are SGHAT and FQDESV. Ends trimmed: V by 6 bases, J by 5 bases; bases unmatched to a gene: 7. The CDR3 starts with the cysteine, ends with the phenylalanine, and has 16 residues. Only the CDR3 region is kept as DNA, spanning 48 bases read in frame from base 1. The sequence came from a man younger than 35 in good health. Sample: memory CD4+ T cells sorted from blood. Interpreted using the paper, the cell subset or site label stands for: CD45RA-negative fraction. Recombination connected TRBV11-1 to TRBJ2-3; 14 central nucleotides agree with TRBD2. The bases read TGTGCCAGCAGATCAGGGACTAGCGGGAGAAAAGATACGCAGTATTTT. Its protein reads: CASRSGTSGRKDTQYF.